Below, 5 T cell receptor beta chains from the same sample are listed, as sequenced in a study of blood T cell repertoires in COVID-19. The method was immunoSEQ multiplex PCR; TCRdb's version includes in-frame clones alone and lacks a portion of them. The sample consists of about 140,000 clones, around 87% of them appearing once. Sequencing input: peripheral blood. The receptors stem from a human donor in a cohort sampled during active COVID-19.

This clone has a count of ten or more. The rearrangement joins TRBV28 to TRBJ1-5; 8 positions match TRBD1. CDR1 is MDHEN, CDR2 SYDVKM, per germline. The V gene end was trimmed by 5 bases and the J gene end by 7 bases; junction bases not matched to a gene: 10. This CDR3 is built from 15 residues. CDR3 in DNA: TGTGCCAGCAGTCCCGGGACAGGTACCCTCCAGCCCCAGCATTTT. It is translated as CASSPGTGTLQPQHF. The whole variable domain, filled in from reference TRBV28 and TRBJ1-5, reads DVKVTQSSRYLVKRTGEKVFLECVQDMDHENMFWYRQDPGLGLRLIYFSYDVKMKEKGDIPEGYSVSREKKERFSLILESASTNQTSMYLCASSPGTGTLQPQHFGDGTRLSIL.

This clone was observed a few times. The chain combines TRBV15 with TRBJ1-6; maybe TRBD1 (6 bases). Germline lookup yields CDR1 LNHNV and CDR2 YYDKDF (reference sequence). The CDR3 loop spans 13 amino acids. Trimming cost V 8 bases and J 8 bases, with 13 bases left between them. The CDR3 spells CATARGNYSPLHF. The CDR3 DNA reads TGTGCCACCGCAAGGGGGAATTATTCACCCCTCCACTTT.

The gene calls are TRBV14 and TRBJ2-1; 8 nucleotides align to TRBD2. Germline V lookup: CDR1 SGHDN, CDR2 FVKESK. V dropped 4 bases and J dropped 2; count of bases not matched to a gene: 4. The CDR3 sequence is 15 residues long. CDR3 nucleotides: TGTGCCAGCAGCCGTAGCGGGGCTGCCTACAATGAGCAGTTCTTC. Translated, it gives CASSRSGAAYNEQFF.

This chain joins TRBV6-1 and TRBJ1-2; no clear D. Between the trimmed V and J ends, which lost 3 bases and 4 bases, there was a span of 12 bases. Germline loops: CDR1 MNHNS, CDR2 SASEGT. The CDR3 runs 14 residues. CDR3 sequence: CASSEMGEGYGYTF. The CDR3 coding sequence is TGTGCCAGCAGTGAGATGGGAGAAGGCTATGGCTACACCTTC.

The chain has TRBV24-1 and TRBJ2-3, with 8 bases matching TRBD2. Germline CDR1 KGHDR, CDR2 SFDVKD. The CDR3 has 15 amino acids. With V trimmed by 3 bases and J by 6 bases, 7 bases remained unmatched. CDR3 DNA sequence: TGTGCCACCAGTGATGGAGGACTAGCAAGCGATACGCAGTATTTT. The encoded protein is CATSDGGLASDTQYF.